This paragraph covers one T cell receptor beta chain sequence. No cognate antigen has been identified for it. No clone much larger than this one lies a single base away; base qualities are absent. Measured from the cysteine to the phenylalanine, the CDR3 is 14 residues long. Only CDR3 DNA is held: 42 bases, read in frame from base 1. From V the trimming removes 4 bases and from J it removes 5 bases, while the gene matches leave 7 bases of the junction unaccounted for. Based on the germline V gene, the CDR1 and CDR2 sequences are SGHTA and FQGTGA. The method behind the library was the immunoSEQ multiplex PCR assay. For the multiplex PCR, a mixture combining 60 forward primers for TCR Vbeta segments and 13 reverse primers for TCR Jbeta segments was used. The CDR3 region of rearranged TCR beta genes was amplified from genomic DNA by a multiplex PCR assay. The amplified TCR beta libraries were sequenced on the Illumina HiSeq System as 87-base-pair reads. From the authors' description of their analysis: A later analysis tallied roughly 80 million unique TCR beta chains across the roughly 610 repertoires, and about 12 million of those chains were shared by two or more donors. To remove PCR and sequencing errors, raw reads were error-corrected and collapsed into unique sequences using a nearest-neighbor algorithm that merged closely related sequences. CDR3 sequences were aligned to IMGT reference sequences to assign V, D and J gene segments. Each retained sequence needed at least a six-nucleotide match to both a V gene segment and a J gene segment. A rearrangement was called productive if the CDR3 had no stop codons and remained in frame with V and J, and every other rearrangement was called non-productive. CDR3 was defined according to IMGT convention as the region running from the second conserved V-encoded cysteine to the conserved J-encoded phenylalanine. The earlier analysis of about 610 of the donors excluded sequences that lacked an unambiguous match to a single V gene segment. An earlier analysis of roughly 590 of the donors called V segments functional above 56.7% productive rearrangements and segregating when the between-donor standard deviation exceeded 5%. A statistical classification framework was built to diagnose cytomegalovirus status from the catalog of TCR beta chain sequences. In a later analysis, V and J genes were assigned by comparing TCR nucleotide sequences against IMGT/GENE-DB human TR gene sequences. The TCRdist pipeline was used in a later analysis to assign CDR3 sequences and most-parsimonious VDJ recombination scenarios. In a later analysis, each TCR beta chain was defined by its CDR3 amino acid sequence together with its V-gene family, and reads without a unique V-gene family were excluded. In a later analysis, 450 to 600 highly shared, low-generation-probability nucleotide sequences were removed to address suspected cross-contamination and a sequencing artifact. A later analysis calculated a clonal expansion index for each public chain from normalized within-repertoire ranks of inferred template counts. In a later analysis, generation probabilities were computed with a VDJ recombination model fitted to out-of-frame rearrangements, and the resulting probabilities were checked against IGoR. Hypergeometric tests were used in a later analysis to score TCR-TCR, TCR-HLA and TCR-CMV co-occurrence, with a repertoire-size bias correction applied to the TCR pairs. To estimate false discovery rates, a later analysis permuted the HLA or CMV assignments 20 times. In a later analysis, co-occurring TCRs were grouped using DBSCAN, with TCRdist sequence similarity added in when clustering inside HLA-allele-positive subsets. For co-occurrence clustering, repertoires with fewer than 30,000 or more than 120,000 public chains were excluded, along with four or five repertoires with anomalous nucleotide sharing. TCRdb's version of the immuneACCESS table is confined to in-frame rearrangements and falls short of the full clone set. An unresolved V gene accounts for under half of the shortfall where checked; the remainder is of unknown origin. The V and J calls and clone size come from that table; D and trimming were worked out from the DNA. A total of around 150,000 clones appear in this sample, roughly 74% of them only once. Jointly, the top ten make up around 4.9% of the sample.

The cohort consisted of more than 650 healthy bone marrow donors. At the time of sampling, all cohort members were nominally healthy, though unrecorded immune exposures were likely present. The donor was CMV seronegative and belonged to the group of under 400 seronegative cohort members. A peripheral blood sample was collected from each donor, and TCR beta sequencing was performed on peripheral blood mononuclear cells. Genomic DNA was extracted from the blood cell samples with the Qiagen DNeasy Blood Extraction Kit. The data were obtained in a study of cytomegalovirus exposure and HLA in healthy donors (dated by TCRdb to 2017 to 2019). Turning to the overall study: An earlier analysis of approximately 590 of the donors reported about 250 Gb of sequence data and around 110 million unique TCR beta sequences from around 200 million T cells. An early release covering about 600 HLA-typed donors comprised roughly 300 gigabases of sequencing data and roughly 85 million unique TCR sequences. Among the 398 genotyped donors, around 81% belonged to the genetic ancestry cluster associated with self-reported Caucasian donors. The study aimed to test whether cataloging public T cell receptors could reveal signatures of past pathogen exposure. Using immunosequencing, the study profiled T cell repertoires from 500 to 800 subjects and related those repertoires to cytomegalovirus serostatus. Besides the first cohort of around 670 subjects, a separate validation cohort made up of around 120 different subjects was used. The study combined high-throughput TCR immunosequencing, statistical association of individual TCRs with disease status, and machine learning to predict cytomegalovirus infection status. A later analysis re-analyzed previously published TCR beta repertoires from approximately 700 donors and added high-resolution HLA genotyping to study TCR occurrence patterns. The later analysis used no new phenotypic data to find candidate immune exposures, relying instead on TCR beta sequences and their occurrence across donors. An earlier analysis of 587 of the donors used high-throughput TCR beta sequencing to judge whether each TCR beta V gene segment behaved as functional or pseudogenic. Alongside the repertoire data, information on donor age, sex, ethnicity and CMV serostatus was compiled. Genome-wide SNP genotypes for about three fifths of the roughly 670 donors were used in a later genetic analysis, which treated that subset as a discovery cohort. All discovery cohort repertoires had been generated using a single sequencing platform. HLA typing included class I and class II loci at four-digit resolution. Typing coverage differed by locus: A, B, C, DRB1 and DQB1 were typed in roughly 629-630 donors, DQA1 in 500 to 550, DPA1 in roughly 590, and DPB1 in about 450. Roughly 5 DR-DQ haplotypes were handled as single units for association and clustering, since linkage in the cohort was strong. Among about 360 genotyped donors of the cohort, an average of about 240,000 unique TCR beta nucleotide sequences were sequenced per donor, roughly 20% of them non-productive.

What the study reported, not specific to this receptor: Because the 87-base-pair reads could not distinguish some IMGT-functional V segments, including TRBV6-2 and TRBV6-3, those segments were excluded. Linkage disequilibrium might explain the correlated functional status among segregating V segments, but an unknown experimental factor could not be excluded. In the study, around 150 TCR beta chains were listed as associated with cytomegalovirus. A further reported finding was that TCR beta sequences accurately predicted the HLA-A and HLA-B alleles for most subjects in the first cohort. Across donors, most TCR sequences were observed very rarely, whereas some public TCRs were present in many individuals. According to a later analysis, most CMV-associated TCR beta chains appeared to be HLA-restricted, and the HLA associations seemed to be driven largely by CMV exposure. The classifier was reported to diagnose cytomegalovirus status with high specificity and sensitivity in both the original and validation cohorts. An association between a missense DCLRE1C variant and V-gene and J-gene trimming of TCR beta chains was found in a later genetic analysis and replicated in an independent cohort. The presence/absence analyses assumed that sequencing depth was roughly uniform across donors, and that assumption may not be true. Because counts were too low, about 18 rarely observed V segments, including chromosome 9 orphons, were excluded from the earlier analysis of roughly 580 of the donors. Because HLA typing was missing for some donors at each locus, association tests included only the typed subset. A few of the identified cytomegalovirus-associated TCR beta chains were confirmed in vitro to be specific for cytomegalovirus antigens. In a later genetic analysis, fewer N-insertions in productive TCRs were reported among donors in an Asian-associated ancestry cluster than the roughly 700-donor mean. According to the authors, the approach could potentially be generalized to other disease states and immunological phenotypes. At a false discovery rate of 0.05, a later analysis linked approximately 18,000 TCR beta sequences to specific HLA alleles. According to a later analysis, parvovirus B19, influenza, CMV and Epstein-Barr virus appeared linked to several top co-occurrence clusters. In this cohort, only TCR beta chains were sequenced, and detectable features were limited by the absence of alpha or paired-chain data. In a later analysis, TCR association rates were found to vary across HLA loci, with the most associated TCRs seen for DRB1 alleles and the fewest for HLA-C alleles. Immune exposure information for the cohort was limited to CMV serostatus. The sequencing pipeline was judged likely to have produced a cluster of highly shared sequence variants as a technical artifact. Broadly in line with IMGT annotations, most TCR beta V segments showed up in productive rearrangements about 87% or about 30% of the time in an earlier analysis of several hundred of the donors. When HLA alleles, especially DR and DQ, strongly co-occurred, attributing TCR associations to individual alleles was difficult. In a later analysis, HLA-associated TCR beta chains were found to be more clonally expanded and to have lower generation probabilities than equally common non-associated chains.

The TCR was taken from a male donor in good health and CMV-seronegative. This sequence uses TRBV7-3 and TRBJ2-5, with 7 central nucleotides matching TRBD1. Sequencing used PBMCs. The CDR3 is CASSSGQTPETQYF. At the DNA level, the sequence is TGTGCCAGCAGCTCGGGACAGACCCCTGAGACCCAGTACTTC.